Each of the 12 T cell receptor beta chains below was sequenced from the same sample in a study of OX40 agonist ivuxolimab in advanced cancers. TCRdb's table, derived via immunoSEQ multiplex PCR, lists solely in-frame clones and lacks some. The repertoire holds about 20,000 clones, with about four fifths as singletons. The sample was CD4+ or CD8+ T cells sorted from blood, taken in a trial of the OX40 agonist ivuxolimab. Receptors were obtained from an adult with an advanced solid tumor such as melanoma, head and neck, liver or kidney cancer.

J is TRBJ2-1 and V is TRBV5-6, with D perhaps TRBD1 (5 bases). Germline values: CDR1 SGHDT, CDR2 YYEEEE. Trimming removed 2 bases from V and 4 bases from J, with 13 bases in between. This CDR3 comprises 15 residues. The CDR3 protein is CASSFRTPSYNEQFF. CDR3 DNA: TGTGCCAGCAGCTTTCGGACACCCTCTTACAATGAGCAGTTCTTC.

The chain has TRBV27 and TRBJ2-3; TRBD2 aligns across 13 bases. CDR3 length equals 16 residues. Germline trimming cut 6 bases from V and 6 bases from J; bases unmatched to any gene: 9. Germline CDR1 reads MNHEY; CDR2 reads SMNVEV (reference sequence). The CDR3 DNA follows: TGTGCCAGCAGATGGACTAGCGGGAGAGGAGGTGATACGCAGTATTTT. Translation: CASRWTSGRGGDTQYF.

This sequence joins TRBV2 and TRBJ1-2; D unclear. Deletions cut 3 bases from V and 2 bases from J, with 7 bases between. CDR1 is SNHLY and CDR2 is FYNNEI in the germline V gene. The CDR3 has 13 residues. The CDR3 bases are TGTGCCAGCAGTGATGAACTGAACTATGGCTACACCTTC. Translating it yields CASSDELNYGYTF.

This chain links TRBV5-7 with TRBJ1-5; no firm D call. TRBV5-7 is flagged as an ORF with uncertain function. V shed 4 bases and J shed 5 bases, with 10 bases lying between them. This CDR3 has 13 residues. CDR3 sequence (DNA): TGTGCCAGCAGCACTTCTCCGGATCAGCCCCAGCATTTT. It codes for CASSTSPDQPQHF.

The chain has TRBV4-3 and TRBJ1-3, with TRBD1 matching over 10 bases. Trimming cost V 3 bases and J 2 bases; bases outside gene matches: 10. The CDR3 is 18 residues long. Per the germline V gene, CDR1 is LGHNA and CDR2 is YSLEER. CDR3: CASSQGFGTGEAGNTIYF. The CDR3 DNA reads as TGCGCCAGCAGCCAGGGTTTTGGGACAGGGGAAGCTGGAAACACCATATATTTT.

The rearrangement joins TRBV5-1 to TRBJ1-4, with 9 bases that match TRBD1. V shed 3 bases and J 8 bases; nucleotides not matched to a gene: 14. The CDR3 is 17 amino acids. Germline values: CDR1 SGHRS, CDR2 YFSETQ. The CDR3: CASSSGQGRGDGEKLFF. Here the CDR3 DNA reads TGCGCCAGCAGCTCGGGACAGGGTCGGGGTGATGGAGAAAAACTGTTTTTT.

The chain carries TRBV5-1 and TRBJ2-2; 8 nucleotides line up with TRBD2. Looked up from germline, CDR1 is SGHRS and CDR2 is YFSETQ. V lost 1 base and J lost 0; bases outside the gene matches: 2. The CDR3 extends over 16 amino acids. The CDR3 sequence is CASSLPGLANTGELFF. Here the CDR3 DNA reads TGCGCCAGCAGCTTGCCGGGACTAGCGAACACCGGGGAGCTGTTTTTT.

This chain connects TRBV7-9 to TRBJ1-6; possibly TRBD1 for D (5 bases). The germline CDR1 and CDR2 sequences are SEHNR and FQNEAQ (reference sequence). The CDR3 runs 16 residues. The V gene lost 5 bases and the J gene lost 7 bases, with 18 bases spanning the gap. The CDR3 DNA reads TGTGCCAGCAGCAGCCGACAAGGGGAGGGCAATTCACCCCTCCACTTT. Translated, it gives CASSSRQGEGNSPLHF.

The chain has TRBV28 and TRBJ2-7, with 9 bases aligning to TRBD2. The CDR3 extends over 14 amino acids. The germline V gene encodes CDR1 MDHEN and CDR2 SYDVKM. The V and J ends lost 2 bases and 6 bases, in that order; junction bases with no gene match: 5. The CDR3 is CASSLIAGVGEQYF. The CDR3 nucleotides are TGTGCCAGCAGTTTAATAGCGGGAGTCGGCGAGCAGTACTTC. The full variable domain, in which reference TRBV28 and TRBJ2-7 provide the parts outside the CDR3, is DVKVTQSSRYLVKRTGEKVFLECVQDMDHENMFWYRQDPGLGLRLIYFSYDVKMKEKGDIPEGYSVSREKKERFSLILESASTNQTSMYLCASSLIAGVGEQYFGPGTRLTVT.

This chain links TRBV7-9 with TRBJ2-5; no clear D. The CDR3 is made up of 13 amino acids. The V and J ends lost 4 bases and 4 bases respectively, with 10 bases between them. Germline assignment: CDR1 SEHNR and CDR2 FQNEAQ (reference sequence). The CDR3 coding sequence is TGTGCCAGCAGCTCCCGAGGCCCAGAGACCCAGTACTTC. Translated: CASSSRGPETQYF. Looking up the rest from reference TRBV7-9 and TRBJ2-5 gives the full variable domain: DTGVSQNPRHKITKRGQNVTFRCDPISEHNRLYWYRQTLGQGPEFLTYFQNEAQLEKSRLLSDRFSAERPKGSFSTLEIQRTEQGDSAMYLCASSSRGPETQYFGPGTRLLVL.

The chain recombines TRBV18 with TRBJ1-4; 9 nucleotides align to TRBD1. The germline V gene has CDR1 KGHSH and CDR2 LQKENI. V lost 2 bases and J lost 7; bases outside the gene matches: 5. CDR3 length: 15 residues. The CDR3 sequence is CASSPGTGQGEKLFF. CDR3 bases: TGTGCCAGCTCACCAGGGACAGGGCAGGGTGAAAAACTGTTTTTT.

This clone was detected once. This chain links TRBV2 with TRBJ2-3; D not certain. With 3 bases removed from V and 0 bases from J, the gap between germline ends came to 10 bases. Germline V gives CDR1 SNHLY, CDR2 FYNNEI. CDR3 length: 15 amino acids. The CDR3 region is CASSDYGRSTDTQYF. DNA for the CDR3: TGTGCCAGCAGTGATTATGGACGAAGCACAGATACGCAGTATTTT. The whole variable domain, filled in from reference TRBV2 and TRBJ2-3, reads EPEVTQTPSHQVTQMGQEVILRCVPISNHLYFYWYRQILGQKVEFLVSFYNNEISEKSEIFDDQFSVERPDGSNFTLKIRSTKLEDSAMYFCASSDYGRSTDTQYFGPGTRLTVL.